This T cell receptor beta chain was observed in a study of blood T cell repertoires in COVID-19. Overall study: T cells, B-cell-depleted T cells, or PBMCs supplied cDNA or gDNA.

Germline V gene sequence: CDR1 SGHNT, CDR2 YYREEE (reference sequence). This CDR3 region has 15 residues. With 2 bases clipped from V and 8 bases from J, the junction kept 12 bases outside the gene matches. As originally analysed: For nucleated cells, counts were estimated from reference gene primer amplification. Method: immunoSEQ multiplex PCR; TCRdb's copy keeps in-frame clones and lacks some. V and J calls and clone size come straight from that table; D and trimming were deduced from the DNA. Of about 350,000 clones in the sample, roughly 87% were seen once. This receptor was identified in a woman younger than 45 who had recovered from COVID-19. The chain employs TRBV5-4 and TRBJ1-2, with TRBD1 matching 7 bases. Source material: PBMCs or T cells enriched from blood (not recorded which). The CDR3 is CASSLVVPGGQGYTF. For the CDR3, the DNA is TGTGCCAGCAGCTTAGTGGTGCCAGGGGGTCAAGGCTACACCTTC.